In its sample, the clone carrying this T cell receptor beta chain was seen once. This specimen comes from a study of T cell responses to AZD1222 COVID-19 vaccine. Germline V gene data show CDR1 as SNHLY and CDR2 as FYNNEI. V lost 0 bases to trimming and J lost 3 bases, with 5 bases between them. CDR3 size: 13 residues. Method: immunoSEQ multiplex PCR; TCRdb's copy keeps in-frame clones and lacks some. The data contain 120,000 to 150,000 clones, 90% to 95% of them singletons. This TCR was recovered from an adult in good health. The rearrangement joins TRBV2 to TRBJ1-1; no definite D call. The sample consisted of peripheral blood, taken on day 0 of AZD1222 vaccination. CDR3 bases: TGTGCCAGCAGTGAAGCGCGTGACACTGAAGCTTTCTTT. Translated: CASSEARDTEAFF. Supplemented by reference TRBV2 and TRBJ1-1, the full variable domain reads EPEVTQTPSHQVTQMGQEVILRCVPISNHLYFYWYRQILGQKVEFLVSFYNNEISEKSEIFDDQFSVERPDGSNFTLKIRSTKLEDSAMYFCASSEARDTEAFFGQGTRLTVV.